Listed below are T cell receptor beta chains from one sample, sequenced in a study of T cells in Graves' hyperthyroidism and ophthalmopathy. TCRdb re-derived calls from the multiplex PCR reads in MiXCR, one entry per CDR3 protein. The sample shows over 250,000 distinct CDR3 sequences, over 15% of them seen only once. What was sequenced was blood. Every receptor here comes from a woman aged 60 to 75 with Graves' ophthalmopathy. The conserved cysteine and the conserved F or W are not part of the CDR3 here.

TRBJ1-3	TRBV19	ASSWELSSGNTIY
TRBJ1-5	TRBV28	ASSLRTLGYSNQPQH
TRBJ2-1	TRBV6-5	ASSYEGASYNEQF
TRBJ1-2	TRBV28	ASILTGTGKGYT
TRBJ2-1	TRBV29-1	SVGHGLSYNEQF
TRBJ2-3	TRBV5-1	ASSLRLASVSRTDTQY
TRBJ2-7	TRBV7-9	ASSTREGPYEQY
TRBJ2-6	TRBV10-3	AISGDSGANVLT
TRBJ1-4	TRBV28	ASSSRPGSMNEKLF
TRBJ1-4	TRBV5-8	ASSSDRTGGAGEKLF
TRBJ2-2	TRBV18	ASSPRGTGELF
TRBJ1-5	TRBV10-3	AISPGTGNQPQH
TRBJ1-5	TRBV4-3	ASSQDWGMYQPQH
TRBJ2-6	TRBV18	ASSPPRGVGANVLT
TRBJ1-6	TRBV11-2	ASSPGQGAFYNSPLH
TRBJ1-1	TRBV6-2/TRBV6-3	ASSPRTDNTEAF
TRBJ2-2	TRBV9	ASAVYGGANTGELF
TRBJ1-1	TRBV24-1	ATSDSYRDEAF
TRBJ2-3	TRBV4-3	ASSQEYVGTDTQY
TRBJ1-2	TRBV20-1	SAYNRDRDLGYT
TRBJ2-5	TRBV14	ASSQVETQY
TRBJ2-5	TRBV18	ASSPRDRGRETQY
TRBJ2-2	TRBV5-1	ASSFTRLELF
TRBJ2-2	TRBV27	ASSFMVNTGELF
TRBJ1-2	TRBV7-9	ASSLERADYGYT
TRBJ2-3	TRBV5-1	ASSLDPPDSSTDTQY
TRBJ2-7	TRBV6-1	ASRLIAGEYEQY
TRBJ2-7	TRBV4-3	ASSQEVPWISGSYEQY
TRBJ2-7	TRBV6-1	ASSREKYEQY
TRBJ2-5	TRBV6-1	ASSAGGGAVVRTQY
TRBJ1-1	TRBV5-1	ASSPGTRNTEAF
TRBJ2-1	TRBV6-5	ASSYSGVLSYNEQF
TRBJ1-5	TRBV28	ASSPPGTRNQPQH
TRBJ2-7	TRBV28	ASSLHRRYEQY
TRBJ2-1	TRBV28	ASSTLAGGSYNEQF
TRBJ1-1	TRBV3-1	ASSQAGRNTEAF
TRBJ1-1	TRBV5-8	ASRVRAGGTEAF
TRBJ2-7	TRBV16	ASSTQGYYEQY
TRBJ2-4	TRBV29-1	SVLSGDIQY
TRBJ2-5	TRBV11-2	ASSAPGLAGGPLETQY
TRBJ2-3	TRBV5-1	ASSLDHGGDTQY
TRBJ2-7	TRBV19	ASSMQPTYEQY
TRBJ1-1	TRBV6-2/TRBV6-3	ASSWAGPNTEAF
TRBJ1-2	TRBV20-1	SARDWSYGYT
TRBJ2-5	TRBV27	ASSPSGGLQETQY
TRBJ1-2	TRBV7-2	ATGQDVFGYT
TRBJ2-1	TRBV7-2	ASSTRGPGAGNEQF
TRBJ2-6	TRBV18	ASSLWGAPGANVLT
TRBJ2-1	TRBV14	ASRSRGGATGRQF
TRBJ1-4	TRBV27	ASSLGVMGTNEKLF
TRBJ1-1	TRBV6-1	ASRGTGNTEAF
TRBJ2-7	TRBV7-9	ASSPQGLAGDEQY
TRBJ1-2	TRBV18	ASSPSVDSYGYT
TRBJ1-5	TRBV28	ASSFGQGMNQPQH